The T cell receptor beta chain described here comes from a study of T cells in Graves' hyperthyroidism and ophthalmopathy. Inclusion characteristics of ophthalmopathy patients comprised a Clinical Activity Score of at least 3, a NOSPECS grade of at least 4, and duration under 3 months. The study excluded patients with uncontrolled infection, other autoimmune disease, pregnancy or lactation. RNA transcripts served as the template for amplifying TCR beta CDR3 regions. The HTBI primer set drove a first-round RT-PCR of the TCR CDR3. TCRdb re-called the multiplex PCR reads with MiXCR, one entry per CDR3 protein. Of around 340,000 distinct CDR3 sequences in the sample, less than 20% are singletons; the top ten hold about a sixth. Germline CDR1 reads MNHEY; CDR2 reads SVGEGT. The CDR3 contains 14 residues. The V end was cut by 2 bases, the J end by 2 bases, with 10 bases between. Many counts were recorded for this clonotype.

The clonotype originates from a woman aged 40 to 50 with Graves' ophthalmopathy. The rearrangement links TRBV6-2 or TRBV6-3 to TRBJ2-7; D may be TRBD1 (5 bases). The sample was blood. The CDR3 bases are TGTGCCAGCAGTTACACCCAGGGCCCCTACGAGCAGTACTTC. Its protein product is CASSYTQGPYEQYF.